Listed below are T cell receptor beta chains from one sample, sequenced in a study of B cell selection in AIRE deficiency. Measured with immunoSEQ multiplex PCR; TCRdb has only the in-frame clones, and not every one. The table has about 21,000 clones, 85% to 95% seen once. Material for sequencing was Tregs sorted from PBMCs. These receptors all come from a human donor with AIRE deficiency. Both conserved end residues are part of each CDR3. The order of the fields is V gene, D gene, CDR3 protein. A D gene is named only where the DNA matches it firmly.

TRBV28 - CASSFYRGAPDTQYF
TRBV6-5 - CASSPRGRGAGELFF
TRBV9 TRBD2 CASSGSPSLAVDTQYF
TRBV10-3 - CAISESPGAYGYTF
TRBV19 - CASSMFYVRGGSSYEQYF
TRBV7-3 - CASSLNSGSYNEQFF
TRBV11-1 - CASSPWGGLLGGDEQFF
TRBV5-1 TRBD2 CASSLAPGGWNEQFF
TRBV10-3 TRBD1 CAIREPTGGWNSPLHF
TRBV6-5 TRBD1 CASSYSIGQGPGELFF
TRBV7-9 - CASSFQFYEQYF
TRBV7-9 TRBD2 CASSSLAGGNNEQFF
TRBV7-9 - CASSLGTGTYEQYF
TRBV4-2 - CASSPTGGRVEGANVLTF
TRBV7-9 TRBD1 CASSPRTGVNTEAFF
TRBV4-1 TRBD1 CASSPTGQGAYEQYF
TRBV10-1 - CASSDFLGISTDTQYF
TRBV25-1 - CARSISTLNTEAFF
TRBV6-1 - CASISNNLVTEAFF
TRBV7-3 - CASSLTAEYNEQFF
TRBV19 TRBD2 CASTVSGRASVYEQYF
TRBV27 TRBD1 CASSLYRGKGADTQYF
TRBV18 TRBD1 CASSPSGGGGYGYTF
TRBV7-9 - CASSERVGNNEQFF
TRBV29-1 - CSVDERGAHNYGYTF
TRBV5-1 - CASSLGGSDVDEQYF
TRBV5-1 - CASRLGQSGGYGYTF
TRBV6-1 - CASSGPSAPDEQFF
TRBV27 TRBD1 CASSLAGGQNQPQHF
TRBV6-5 - CATKKGDANYGYTF
TRBV5-6 - CASSSTAVGYTF
TRBV11-2 - CASSYVPGHPYEQYF
TRBV19 - CASSPRDPRVVYF
TRBV5-1 - CASSLWLNYGYTF
TRBV28 TRBD2 CASRRTSPETQYF
TRBV9 - CASSVGQGIETQYF
TRBV30 - CAWSPAPNSPLHF
TRBV7-2 - CASSLGQGMTPLHF
TRBV11-3 - CASSWRTVQETQYF
TRBV20-1 - CSATGQYEQYF